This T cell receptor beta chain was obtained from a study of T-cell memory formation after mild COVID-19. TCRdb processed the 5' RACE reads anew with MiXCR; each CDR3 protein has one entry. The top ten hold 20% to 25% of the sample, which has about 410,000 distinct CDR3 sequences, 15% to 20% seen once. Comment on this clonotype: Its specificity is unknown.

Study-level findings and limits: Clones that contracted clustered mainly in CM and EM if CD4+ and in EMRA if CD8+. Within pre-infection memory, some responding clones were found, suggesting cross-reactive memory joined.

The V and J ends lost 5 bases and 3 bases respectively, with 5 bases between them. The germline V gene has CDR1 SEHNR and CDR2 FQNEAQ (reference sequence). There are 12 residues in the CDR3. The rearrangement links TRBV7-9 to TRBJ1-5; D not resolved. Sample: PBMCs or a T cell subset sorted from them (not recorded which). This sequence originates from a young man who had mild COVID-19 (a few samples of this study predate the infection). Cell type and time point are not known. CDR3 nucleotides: TGTGCCAGCAGCCACTACAATCAGCCCCAGCATTTT. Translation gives CASSHYNQPQHF.